This TCR beta chain derives from a study of human T cells and chemical hapten exposure. Study overall: Per-sample TCR yields varied mainly from small pooled library volume differences.

The CDR3 spans 17 residues. Trimming shortened V by 1 base and J by 1 base, and 16 bases separated the two germline ends. Germline loops: CDR1 MGHRA, CDR2 YSYEKL. TCRdb redid the calling of the RACE reads with MiXCR, one entry per CDR3 protein. The data contain 250,000 to 300,000 distinct CDR3 sequences, around 7.7% of them singletons. General study findings and limits: Alopecia in the donors means their immune response may deviate from healthy people's.

Time point defined: pre-sensitization, week 0. The treatment here: therapeutic diphenylcyclopropenone sensitization with weekly scalp DPC. In the case of this clonotype: Its matching antigen is unknown.

The chain uses TRBV4-1 and TRBJ1-1; weak D call: TRBD1 (5 bases). Sequenced here: whole blood, sampled in connection with sensitization to the hapten diphenylcyclopropenone (DPC). The source of this sequence is a man aged 18 to 29 with alopecia areata. Some clones in this sample may be carry-over from other donors' samples. The CDR3 loop is CASSQVGGSNANTEAFF. CDR3 bases: TGCGCCAGCAGCCAAGTTGGGGGGTCCAATGCGAACACTGAAGCTTTCTTT.